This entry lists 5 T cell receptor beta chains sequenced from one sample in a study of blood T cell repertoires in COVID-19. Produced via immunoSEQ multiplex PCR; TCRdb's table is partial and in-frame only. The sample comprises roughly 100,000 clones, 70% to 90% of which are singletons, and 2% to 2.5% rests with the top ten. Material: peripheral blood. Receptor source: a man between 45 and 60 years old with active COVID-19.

The CDR3 reads CASSLLSGSLSYEQYF. In nucleotides, the CDR3 is TGTGCCAGCAGCTTACTTAGCGGGTCGCTTTCCTACGAGCAGTACTTC. The chain uses TRBV13 and TRBJ2-7; TRBD2 aligns across 7 bases. In germline, CDR1 is PRHDT, CDR2 FYEKMQ (reference sequence). With 2 bases clipped from V and 1 base from J, the junction kept 8 bases outside the gene matches. CDR3 size: 16 residues.

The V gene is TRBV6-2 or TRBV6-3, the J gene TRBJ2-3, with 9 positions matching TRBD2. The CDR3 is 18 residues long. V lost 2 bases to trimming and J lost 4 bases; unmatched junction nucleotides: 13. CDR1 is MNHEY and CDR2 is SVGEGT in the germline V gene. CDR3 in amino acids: CASSYLLKGLASPDTQYF. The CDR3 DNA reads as TGTGCCAGCAGTTACCTCCTTAAGGGACTAGCTAGTCCAGATACGCAGTATTTT.

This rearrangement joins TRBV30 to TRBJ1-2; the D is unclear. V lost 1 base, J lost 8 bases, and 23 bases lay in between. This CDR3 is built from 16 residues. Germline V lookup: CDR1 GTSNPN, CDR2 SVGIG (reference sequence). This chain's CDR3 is CAWSASTSSDGEGYTF. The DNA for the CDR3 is TGTGCCTGGAGTGCGAGTACGTCCAGTGACGGGGAAGGCTACACCTTC. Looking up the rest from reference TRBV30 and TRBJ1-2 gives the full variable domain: SQTIHQWPATLVQPVGSPLSLECTVEGTSNPNLYWYRQAAGRGLQLLFYSVGIGQISSEVPQNLSASRPQDRQFILSSKKLLLSDSGFYLCAWSASTSSDGEGYTFGSGTRLTVV.

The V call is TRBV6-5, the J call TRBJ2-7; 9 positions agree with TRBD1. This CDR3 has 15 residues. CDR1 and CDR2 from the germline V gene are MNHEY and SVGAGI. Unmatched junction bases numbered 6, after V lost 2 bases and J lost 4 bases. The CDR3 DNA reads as TGTGCCAGCAGTTACAGTGTGACAGGGGGATACGAGCAGTACTTC. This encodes CASSYSVTGGYEQYF.

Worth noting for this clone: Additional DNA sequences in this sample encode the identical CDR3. CDR3: CASSLGGTYEQYF. Here the CDR3 DNA reads TGTGCCAGCAGCTTGGGCGGGACCTACGAGCAGTACTTC. This chain joins TRBV5-4 and TRBJ2-7, with D maybe TRBD2 (6 bases). Per the germline V gene, CDR1 is SGHNT and CDR2 is YYREEE (reference sequence). V lost 0 bases to trimming and J lost 2 bases, with 6 bases between them. The CDR3 loop spans 13 amino acids.